The 10 T cell receptor beta chains listed next were all sequenced from one sample in a study of monozygotic twins with inflammatory bowel disease. From the 5' RACE reads, TCRdb lists one entry per CDR3 protein and no DNA. This sample's clone table lists around 450,000 distinct CDR3 sequences. Material for sequencing was blood. Receptor source: a human donor with ulcerative colitis or Crohn's disease, or a healthy co-twin of an affected twin (not recorded which).

The chain is built from TRBV5-1 and TRBJ2-7; as DNA is missing, the TRBD1 call by TCRdb cannot be tested. CDR1 and CDR2 from the germline V gene are SGHRS and YFSETQ. The CDR3 has 14 amino acids. The CDR3 is CASSYRQAFYEQYF.

The chain employs TRBV5-1 and TRBJ1-1; TCRdb indicates TRBD1, and absent DNA this call remains unverified. CDR3 length equals 14 residues. The V gene's germline CDR1 is SGHRS and CDR2 YFSETQ. The CDR3 protein is CASHGGASRAEAFF.

This chain connects TRBV6-6 to TRBJ1-1; TCRdb's assignment of TRBD1 cannot be checked, as there is no DNA. Germline CDR1 MNHNY, CDR2 SVGAGI (reference sequence). CDR3 length: 13 residues. CDR3 sequence: CASSYEGTEEAFF.

The chain has TRBV19 and TRBJ2-1; TCRdb selects TRBD2, and the lack of DNA leaves this call unchecked. This CDR3 region has 16 residues. Germline V gives CDR1 LNHDA, CDR2 SQIVND (reference sequence). The CDR3 here is CASSSGLARSGNEQFF.

This sequence joins TRBV20-1 and TRBJ2-4; the D gene TCRdb calls, TRBD2, cannot be checked with no DNA. The CDR3 contains 13 residues. Germline values: CDR1 DFQATT, CDR2 SNEGSKA (reference sequence). CDR3 sequence: CSASGLGGNIQYF.

The gene calls are TRBV6-5 and TRBJ1-6; the D call from TCRdb, TRBD1, cannot be confirmed without DNA. CDR1 and CDR2 from the germline V gene are MNHEY and SVGAGI. This CDR3 region has 18 residues. Here the CDR3 reads CASSYLGTGGSLDSPLHF.

The rearrangement joins TRBV5-1 to TRBJ1-2. Germline CDR1 and CDR2: SGHRS and YFSETQ. This CDR3 contains 13 residues. CDR3 loop: CASSPTSNYGYTF.

The gene calls are TRBV4-1 and TRBJ2-7; TCRdb's assignment of TRBD2 cannot be checked, as there is no DNA. Germline V lookup: CDR1 MGHRA, CDR2 YSYEKL. The CDR3 has 15 residues. The CDR3 protein is CASSRAGTRGYEQYF.

The gene calls are TRBV3-1 and TRBJ2-5; TCRdb selects TRBD2, and the lack of DNA leaves this call unchecked. CDR1 is LGHDT and CDR2 is YNNKEL in the germline V gene (reference sequence). The CDR3 extends over 15 amino acids. The CDR3 protein is CASSQDGARQETQYF.

This sequence joins TRBV4-2 and TRBJ1-2; lacking DNA, the TRBD1 call made by TCRdb goes unchecked. From germline, CDR1 is LGHNA and CDR2 YNFKEQ. This CDR3 has 16 amino acids. CDR3 sequence reads: CASSQDADREVYGYTF.